This T cell receptor (beta chain) originates from a study of CXCR3-negative and CXCR3-positive naive CD8 T cells. Study results and limitations: Memory cells differed in TRBV-TRBJ usage, but naive CXCR3-negative and CXCR3-positive cells had similar usage.

With UMI labels, 5' RACE was used to prepare the TRB cDNA libraries. Reanalyzing the 5' RACE reads, TCRdb keeps one entry per CDR3 protein, without DNA. Reported are some 22,000 distinct CDR3 sequences; the ten largest clones contain 4%. On this clonotype: Its specificity is unknown.

The CDR3 runs to 14 residues. Sequencing used naive CXCR3- CD8+ T cells from blood. Subset described: CD45RO-CCR7+CD27+CD95- naive CD8+ T cells lacking CXCR3 (TNR3-). The clonotype originates from a human donor in good health. Some clones in this sample may be carry-over from other donors' samples. The chain joins TRBV12-3 or TRBV12-4 to TRBJ1-2. This CDR3 is CASSGGGGDYGYTF.